This T cell receptor beta chain was captured by sequencing in a study of T cell responses to AZD1222 COVID-19 vaccine. Study results and caveats: Donors were largely white British and mainly female; clonal diversity was possibly underestimated. Spike-spanning, vaccine-associated CD4 TCRs were dominant at 160-218 and 743-854.

Only in-frame clones appear in the TCRdb table, and some are missing; sequencing was by immunoSEQ multiplex PCR. The table has under 120,000 clones, 90% to 95% seen once. Note on this clone: Its cognate antigen is unknown.

Trimming shortened V by 2 bases and J by 7 bases, and 11 bases separated the two germline ends. The CDR3 spans 13 residues. Germline loops: CDR1 SGHNT, CDR2 YENEEA. This material consisted of peripheral blood, taken on day 0 of AZD1222 vaccination. This TCR came from an adult in good health. The chain joins TRBV11-3 to TRBJ1-2; no firm D call. The CDR3 loop is CASSLTYLGGYTF. The DNA of the CDR3 is TGTGCCAGCAGCTTAACTTACTTGGGTGGCTACACCTTC.